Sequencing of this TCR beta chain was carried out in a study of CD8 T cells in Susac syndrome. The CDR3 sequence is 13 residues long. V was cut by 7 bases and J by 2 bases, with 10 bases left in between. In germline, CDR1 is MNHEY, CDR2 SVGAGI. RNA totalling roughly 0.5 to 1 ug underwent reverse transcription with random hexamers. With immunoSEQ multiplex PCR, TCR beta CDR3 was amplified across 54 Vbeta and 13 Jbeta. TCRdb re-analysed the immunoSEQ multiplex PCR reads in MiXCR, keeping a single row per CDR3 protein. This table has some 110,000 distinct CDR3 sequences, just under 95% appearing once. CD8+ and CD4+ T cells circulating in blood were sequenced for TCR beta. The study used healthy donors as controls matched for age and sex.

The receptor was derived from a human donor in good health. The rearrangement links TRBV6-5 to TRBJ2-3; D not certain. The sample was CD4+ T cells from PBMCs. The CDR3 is CASKAASTDTQYF. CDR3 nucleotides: TGTGCCAGCAAGGCTGCATCCACAGATACGCAGTATTTT.